These 3 T cell receptor beta chains originate from one sample sequenced in a study of CD4 T cells in relation to SARS-CoV-2 and coronaviruses. Unexposed donor CD4+ T cells date from about 2010-2018, before the COVID-19 pandemic. Sequenced by immunoSEQ multiplex PCR; TCRdb stores in-frame clones only, minus some. The sample yields under 70,000 clones, 80% to 90% seen once. The sequenced sample was memory CD4+ T cells from PBMCs. These receptors all stem from a human donor in good health.

This chain uses TRBV6-5 with TRBJ1-1; D might be TRBD1 (6 bases). The CDR3 is made up of 15 amino acids. Germline lookup yields CDR1 MNHEY and CDR2 SVGAGI. V shed 4 bases and J shed 1 base, with 13 bases lying between them. The DNA of the CDR3 is TGTGCCAGCAGTTGGGGGTCGACAGGGAACACTGAAGCTTTCTTT. Its translation is CASSWGSTGNTEAFF.

The chain is built from TRBV2 and TRBJ2-5; 9 bases are a match to TRBD1. Trimming removed 6 bases from V and 2 bases from J; junction bases left unmatched: 7. Looked up from germline, CDR1 is SNHLY and CDR2 is FYNNEI. There are 15 residues in the CDR3. Written as DNA, the CDR3 is TGTGCCAGCAGCCGGACAGGGGTCATTCAAGAGACCCAGTACTTC. Translated, it gives CASSRTGVIQETQYF.

The chain recombines TRBV18 with TRBJ1-3, with D hard to call. Germline assignment: CDR1 KGHSH and CDR2 LQKENI. CDR3 size: 14 residues. The ends were cut back, 6 bases at V and 1 base at J, with 10 bases in the middle. In nucleotides, the CDR3 is TGTGCCAGCTCTCCGGGGAGTTCTGGAAACACCATATATTTT. This translates into CASSPGSSGNTIYF.